Each of the 5 T cell receptor beta chains below was sequenced from the same sample in a study of cytomegalovirus exposure and HLA in healthy donors. The repertoire was sequenced with immunoSEQ multiplex PCR; TCRdb's copy has only in-frame clones and lacks some. The sample records roughly 70,000 clones, under 96% being singletons. The source material was PBMCs. Receptor source: a woman aged 18-30 years in good health and CMV-seropositive.

This chain links TRBV6-5 with TRBJ2-5, with 13 bases fitting TRBD2. The CDR3 consists of 16 residues. CDR1 MNHEY and CDR2 SVGAGI come from the germline V gene. Trimming removed 2 bases from V and 5 bases from J; junction bases left unmatched: 5. DNA for the CDR3: TGTGCCAGCAGTTACGGACTAGCGGGAGCTTCGGAGACCCAGTACTTC. It encodes CASSYGLAGASETQYF.

This chain uses TRBV28 with TRBJ1-2, with 7 bases matching TRBD1. Germline assignment: CDR1 MDHEN and CDR2 SYDVKM. V lost 1 base, J lost 3 bases, and 2 bases stayed unmatched. The CDR3 runs to 14 residues. DNA of the CDR3: TGTGCCAGCAGTTTATCGGGACAGTACTATGGCTACACCTTC. Translating it yields CASSLSGQYYGYTF.

The rearrangement joins TRBV4-2 to TRBJ2-2; 8 bases agree with TRBD2. Germline values: CDR1 LGHNA, CDR2 YNFKEQ. The junction had 9 bases not matched to a gene; V was cut back by 1 base and J by 5 bases. CDR3 length: 17 amino acids. The CDR3 nucleotides are TGTGCCAGCAGCCAAGTGATCAGCGGGAGCAATACCGGGGAGCTGTTTTTT. Protein sequence: CASSQVISGSNTGELFF.

J is TRBJ1-5 and V is TRBV28, with TRBD1 identical over 9 bases. V was clipped by 6 bases and J by 4 bases; unmatched bases: 16. The length of the CDR3 is 18 residues. Germline values: CDR1 MDHEN, CDR2 SYDVKM. CDR3 amino acids: CASSSRDRENWRNQPQHF. DNA of the CDR3: TGTGCCAGCAGCTCCCGGGACAGGGAGAATTGGAGGAATCAGCCCCAGCATTTT.

The rearrangement uses TRBV27 and TRBJ2-5, with 7 nucleotides matching TRBD2. The CDR3 spans 13 residues. The V and J ends lost 7 bases and 4 bases, in that order; junction bases with no gene match: 6. The germline CDR1 and CDR2 sequences are MNHEY and SMNVEV (reference sequence). The CDR3 DNA is TGTGCCAGCAAGCGGGAATATGCAGAGACCCAGTACTTC. Translated, it gives CASKREYAETQYF.